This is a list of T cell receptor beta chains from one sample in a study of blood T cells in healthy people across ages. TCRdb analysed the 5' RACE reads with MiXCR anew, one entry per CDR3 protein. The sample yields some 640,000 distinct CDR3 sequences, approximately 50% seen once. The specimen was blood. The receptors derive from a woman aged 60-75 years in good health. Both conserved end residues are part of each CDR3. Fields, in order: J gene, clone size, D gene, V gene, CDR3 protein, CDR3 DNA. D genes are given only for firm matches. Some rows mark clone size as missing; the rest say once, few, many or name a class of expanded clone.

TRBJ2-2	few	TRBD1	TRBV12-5	CASGLSTGSGELFF	TGTGCTAGTGGTTTGTCGACAGGGTCCGGGGAGCTGTTTTTT
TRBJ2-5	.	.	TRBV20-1	CSARRLEVRSETQYF	TGCAGTGCTAGACGACTAGAAGTGAGGTCCGAGACCCAGTACTTC
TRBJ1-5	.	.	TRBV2	CASSADDGLQPQHF	TGTGCCAGCAGTGCCGATGACGGGCTTCAGCCCCAGCATTTT
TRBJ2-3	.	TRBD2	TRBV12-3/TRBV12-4	CASRDGTSGRDTQYF	TGTGCCAGCAGGGACGGGACTAGCGGGAGGGATACGCAGTATTTT
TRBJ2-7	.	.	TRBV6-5	CASSPTYGNQYF	TGTGCCAGCAGCCCAACCTACGGTAATCAGTACTTC
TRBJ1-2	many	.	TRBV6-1	CASSEGLWLLRGYTF	TGTGCCAGCAGTGAAGGTTTGTGGCTCCTTCGGGGCTACACCTTC
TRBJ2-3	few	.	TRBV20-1	CSASWGQGLLDTQYF	TGCAGTGCTAGTTGGGGGCAGGGGCTCTTAGATACGCAGTATTTT
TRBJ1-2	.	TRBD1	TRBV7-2	CASSPKTGATGYTF	TGTGCCAGCAGCCCCAAGACAGGGGCTACTGGCTACACCTTC
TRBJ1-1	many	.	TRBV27	CASSLSTGTTEAFF	TGTGCCAGCAGTTTATCGACCGGGACCACTGAAGCTTTCTTT
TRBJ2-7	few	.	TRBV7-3	CASSFSASDVLYF	TGTGCCAGCAGCTTCTCCGCTTCTGACGTCCTGTACTTC
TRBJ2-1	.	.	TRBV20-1	CSASRSADHNEQFF	TGCAGTGCTAGTCGTTCTGCCGACCACAATGAGCAGTTCTTC
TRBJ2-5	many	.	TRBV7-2	CASSSSQETQYF	TGTGCCAGCAGCTCAAGCCAAGAGACCCAGTACTTC
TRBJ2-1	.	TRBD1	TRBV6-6	CASSTGQPEEQFF	TGTGCCAGCAGTACGGGACAGCCAGAAGAGCAGTTCTTC
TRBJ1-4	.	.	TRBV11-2	CASSLDSFREKLFF	TGTGCCAGCAGCTTAGACAGTTTTCGTGAAAAACTGTTTTTT
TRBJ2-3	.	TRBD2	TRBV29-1	CSVRPGLAGGPDTQYF	TGCAGCGTACGCCCGGGACTAGCGGGAGGGCCAGATACGCAGTATTTT
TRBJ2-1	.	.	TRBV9	CASSVERSSYNEQFF	TGTGCCAGCAGCGTAGAGAGGAGCTCCTACAATGAGCAGTTCTTC
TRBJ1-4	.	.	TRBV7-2	CASGRDSNEKLFF	TGTGCCAGCGGCCGGGATAGTAATGAAAAACTGTTTTTT
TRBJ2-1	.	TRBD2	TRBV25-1	CASSAVEREFNEQFF	TGTGCCAGCAGTGCGGTGGAGCGGGAGTTCAATGAGCAGTTCTTC
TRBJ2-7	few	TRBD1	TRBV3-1	CASSDRDVDEQYF	TGTGCCAGCAGCGACAGGGATGTCGACGAGCAGTACTTC
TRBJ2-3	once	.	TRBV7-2	CASSPFSRVSTDTQYF	TGTGCCAGCAGCCCCTTTTCCAGGGTTAGCACAGATACGCAGTATTTT
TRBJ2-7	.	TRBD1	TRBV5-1	CASSLGDRGSNEQYF	TGCGCCAGCAGCTTGGGGGACAGGGGGTCGAACGAGCAGTACTTC
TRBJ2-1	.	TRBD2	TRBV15	CATSRRLAGEQFF	TGTGCCACCAGCAGGCGACTAGCGGGTGAGCAGTTCTTC
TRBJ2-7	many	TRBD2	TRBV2	CASSPGLAASYNEQYF	TGTGCCAGCAGCCCTGGACTAGCGGCATCCTACAATGAGCAGTACTTC
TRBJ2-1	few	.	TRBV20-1	CSAQGREQFF	TGCAGTGCTCAGGGGAGGGAGCAGTTCTTC
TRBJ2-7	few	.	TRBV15	CATAEGVYEQYF	TGTGCCACAGCCGAGGGGGTCTACGAGCAGTACTTC
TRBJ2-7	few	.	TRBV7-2	CASSSNPYEQYF	TGTGCCAGCAGCTCCAATCCCTACGAGCAGTACTTC
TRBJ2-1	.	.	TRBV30	CAWSVDRSFYNEQFF	TGTGCCTGGAGTGTAGACAGGTCTTTCTACAATGAGCAGTTCTTC